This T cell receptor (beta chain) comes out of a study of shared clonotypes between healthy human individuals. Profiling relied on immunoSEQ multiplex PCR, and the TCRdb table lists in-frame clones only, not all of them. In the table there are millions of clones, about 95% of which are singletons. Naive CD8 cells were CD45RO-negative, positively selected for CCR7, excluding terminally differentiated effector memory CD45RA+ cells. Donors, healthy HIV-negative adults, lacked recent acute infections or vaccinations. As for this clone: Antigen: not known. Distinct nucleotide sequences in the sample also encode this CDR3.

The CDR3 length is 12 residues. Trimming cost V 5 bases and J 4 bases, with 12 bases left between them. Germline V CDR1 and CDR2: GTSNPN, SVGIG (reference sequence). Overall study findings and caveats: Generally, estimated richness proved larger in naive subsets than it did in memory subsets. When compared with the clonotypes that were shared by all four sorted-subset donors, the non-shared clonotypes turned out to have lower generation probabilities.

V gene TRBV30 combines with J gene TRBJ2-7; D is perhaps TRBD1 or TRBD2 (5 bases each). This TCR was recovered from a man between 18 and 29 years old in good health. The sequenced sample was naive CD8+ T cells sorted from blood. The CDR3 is CAWGTGGYEQYF. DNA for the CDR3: TGTGCCTGGGGGACGGGCGGGTACGAGCAGTACTTC.